This T cell receptor (beta chain) emerged from a study of T cell responses to AZD1222 COVID-19 vaccine. Study-wide findings and caveats: Regions left unmutated in variants are reportedly the target of nearly half of spike-specific TCRs. Donors were largely white British and mainly female; clonal diversity was possibly underestimated.

Regarding this clone: Its target is not known.

Sequenced by immunoSEQ multiplex PCR; TCRdb stores in-frame clones only, minus some. The sample yields about 140,000 clones, over 85% seen once. The CDR3 length is 17 residues. The germline CDR1 and CDR2 sequences are SGHTA and FQGNSA. Unmatched junction bases numbered 10, after V lost 0 bases and J lost 6 bases. Sequencing used peripheral blood, obtained on day 0 of AZD1222 vaccination. This chain connects TRBV7-2 to TRBJ2-2; 7 nucleotides match TRBD1. This receptor was taken from an adult in good health. The CDR3 loop is CASSLASGTAYPGELFF. The CDR3 region has the DNA TGTGCCAGCAGCTTAGCGTCCGGGACAGCTTATCCCGGGGAGCTGTTTTTT.